The next 21 T cell receptor beta chains were all read from a single sample in a study of T cell responses to AZD1222 COVID-19 vaccine. TCRdb's copy holds only in-frame clones and misses some; the assay was immunoSEQ multiplex PCR. The profile covers about 99,000 clones, with roughly 88% appearing a single time and 20% to 25% taken by the ten largest. Source: peripheral blood, taken on day 0 of AZD1222 vaccination. These receptors all stem from an adult in good health.

This clone was counted once. Here the CDR3 DNA reads TGTGCCAGCAGTTACCAGGGGGCCTTGTACGAGCAGTACTTC. Its translation: CASSYQGALYEQYF. The chain combines TRBV6-5 with TRBJ2-7, with 8 bases that match TRBD1. The CDR3 loop spans 14 amino acids. CDR1 MNHEY and CDR2 SVGAGI come from the germline V gene. J gave up 4 bases and V 2 bases, and 4 bases lay outside the gene matches.

Note on this clone: One end of the junction is discordant with germline, which a read error may explain. The CDR3 sequence is CASSETSGRANEQFF. The CDR3 DNA reads as TGTGCTAGCAGCGAGACTAGCGGGAGGGCTAATGAGCAGTTCTTC. The chain carries TRBV7-7 and TRBJ2-1, with 14 bases lining up with TRBD2. This CDR3 has 15 amino acids. Germline loops: CDR1 SSHAT, CDR2 FNYEAQ (reference sequence).

This sequence joins TRBV9 and TRBJ2-1; D might be TRBD1 or TRBD2, each matching 5 bases. The CDR3 contains 23 residues. V was pared by 0 bases and J by 3 bases, with 34 bases between. The germline V gene encodes CDR1 SGDLS and CDR2 YYNGEE. The DNA for the CDR3 is TGTGCCAGCAGCGTAGCTACTCCGAGTGGGACGGGCGATCGGACAACCCGCTACAATGAGCAGTTCTTC. It codes for CASSVATPSGTGDRTTRYNEQFF.

The rearrangement uses TRBV6-5 and TRBJ2-1; D unclear. Trimming left V 2 bases short and J 8 bases short, with 7 bases between. Germline lookup yields CDR1 MNHEY and CDR2 SVGAGI. The CDR3 runs to 12 residues. The CDR3 DNA reads as TGTGCCAGCAGTTACAGAGGTTATGAGCAGTTCTTC. This gives the protein CASSYRGYEQFF.

The gene calls are TRBV14 and TRBJ2-1; 9 bases fit TRBD2. Germline loops: CDR1 SGHDN, CDR2 FVKESK. The CDR3 is 15 amino acids. The V gene end was trimmed by 3 bases and the J gene end by 9 bases; junction bases not matched to a gene: 9. The CDR3 bases are TGTGCCAGCAGCCAGCTGGGACTAGCTCAGGGTGAGCAGTTCTTC. Translated, it gives CASSQLGLAQGEQFF.

The chain couples TRBV6-4 to TRBJ1-1; D may be TRBD1 (5 bases). Germline CDR1 and CDR2: MRHNA and SNTAGT. Between the trimmed V and J ends, which lost 2 bases and 11 bases, there was a span of 12 bases. This CDR3 spans 12 amino acids. CDR3 protein: CASSDEGRKAFF. The DNA of the CDR3 is TGTGCCAGCAGTGACGAGGGGCGGAAGGCTTTCTTT.

This clone came up once. CDR3 amino acids: CASSVKNGGQAINYGYTF. The DNA for the CDR3 is TGTGCCAGCAGCGTAAAAAACGGTGGACAGGCAATTAACTATGGCTACACCTTC. This chain joins TRBV9 and TRBJ1-2, with 7 bases aligning to TRBD1. The CDR3 consists of 18 residues. CDR1 is SGDLS and CDR2 is YYNGEE in the germline V gene. With V trimmed by 1 base and J by 1 base, 13 bases remained unmatched.

The chain uses TRBV11-1 and TRBJ2-3; no reliable D call. Per the germline V gene, CDR1 is SGHAT and CDR2 is FQDESV (reference sequence). Trimming took off 1 base at V and 2 bases at J, with 7 bases between the two ends. This CDR3 contains 14 residues. The DNA of the CDR3 is TGTGCCAGCAGCTTAGGGTGGGCCACAGATACGCAGTATTTT. Its translation: CASSLGWATDTQYF.

The chain joins TRBV5-1 to TRBJ2-7; possibly TRBD1 or TRBD2 for D (5 bases each). Deletions cut 4 bases from V and 0 bases from J, with 14 bases between. The CDR3 has 15 amino acids. Germline-derived CDR1 and CDR2 are SGHRS and YFSETQ. The chain's CDR3 is CASSRRDQGSYEQYF. The CDR3 nucleotides are TGCGCCAGCAGCCGCCGGGACCAGGGCTCCTACGAGCAGTACTTC.

The V gene is TRBV6-2 or TRBV6-3, the J gene TRBJ2-4; D is unresolved. V lost 2 bases and J 0 bases, leaving 8 bases between the germline ends. CDR1 and CDR2 (germline): MNHEY, SVGEGT. This CDR3 is 15 amino acids long. This chain's CDR3 is CASSYRQLAKNIQYF. CDR3 DNA sequence: TGTGCCAGCAGTTACAGGCAGTTAGCCAAAAACATTCAGTACTTC.

The gene calls are TRBV6-2 or TRBV6-3 and TRBJ1-1; the match to TRBD1 covers 7 bases. With 0 bases clipped from V and 1 base from J, the junction kept 2 bases outside the gene matches. The CDR3 runs to 15 residues. Germline values: CDR1 MNHEY, CDR2 SVGEGT. Here the CDR3 DNA reads TGTGCCAGCAGTTACTCGCGGACAGGGAACACTGAAGCTTTCTTT. Translation gives CASSYSRTGNTEAFF.

In nucleotides, the CDR3 is TGTGCCAGCAGGGGGACAGGGAGGACTGAAGCTTTCTTT. Translated: CASRGTGRTEAFF. V is TRBV6-5 and J is TRBJ1-1; 9 bases are a match to TRBD1. CDR3 size: 13 residues. V lost 6 bases and J lost 5; bases outside the gene matches: 4. Germline CDR1 is MNHEY and CDR2 is SVGAGI.

In its sample, this clone was seen once. The chain combines TRBV5-5 with TRBJ1-1, with no clear D. This CDR3 has 16 residues. Trimming took off 2 bases at V and 0 bases at J, with 14 bases between the two ends. Germline lookup yields CDR1 SGHKS and CDR2 YYEKEE (reference sequence). This CDR3 is CASSFNLQRMNTEAFF. CDR3 DNA sequence: TGTGCCAGCAGCTTCAATTTACAGAGGATGAACACTGAAGCTTTCTTT.

The rearrangement joins TRBV4-2 to TRBJ2-2; D is unclear. V lost 0 bases and J 4 bases, leaving 15 bases between the germline ends. The CDR3 sequence is 17 residues long. Germline V CDR1 and CDR2: LGHNA, YNFKEQ. The CDR3 loop is CASSQEILGPSTGELFF. The CDR3 region has the DNA TGTGCCAGCAGCCAAGAAATCTTGGGCCCTAGCACCGGGGAGCTGTTTTTT.

This clone has only one observation. The chain has TRBV4-3 and TRBJ2-7; 7 bases align to TRBD2. The J segment lost 2 bases and the V segment lost 0 bases, leaving 10 bases of the junction unmatched. Germline loops: CDR1 LGHNA, CDR2 YSLEER. The CDR3 runs 17 residues. CDR3 DNA: TGCGCCAGCAGCCAAGATGCCTTCGGGGGGAACACCTACGAGCAGTACTTC. Protein sequence: CASSQDAFGGNTYEQYF.

This clone was observed once. This rearrangement joins TRBV6-5 to TRBJ2-3, with TRBD2 identical over 16 bases. Germline trimming cut 6 bases from V and 9 bases from J; bases unmatched to any gene: 6. CDR1 MNHEY and CDR2 SVGAGI come from the germline V gene. The CDR3 has 15 amino acids. The CDR3 sequence: CASRPGTSGGATQYF. The CDR3 coding sequence is TGTGCCAGCAGACCAGGGACTAGCGGGGGGGCGACGCAGTATTTT.

V gene TRBV4-3 combines with J gene TRBJ2-4; tentatively, D is TRBD1 (8 bases). The CDR3 totals 14 residues. Germline-derived CDR1 and CDR2 are LGHNA and YSLEER. Deletions cut 4 bases from V and 8 bases from J, with 15 bases between. The CDR3 nucleotides read TGCGCCAGCAGCCTGACAGGGGCGGGGGACATTCAGTACTTC. Protein sequence: CASSLTGAGDIQYF.

The chain couples TRBV9 to TRBJ1-6, with a tentative D call TRBD1 (5 bases). The CDR3 spans 16 residues. Trimming removed 0 bases at V and 6 bases at J, with 13 bases between. Looked up from germline, CDR1 is SGDLS and CDR2 is YYNGEE. The CDR3 protein is CASSVESGTFNSPLHF. The CDR3 DNA reads as TGTGCCAGCAGCGTAGAAAGTGGGACGTTTAATTCACCCCTCCACTTT. Drawing the rest from reference TRBV9 and TRBJ1-6, the complete variable domain is DSGVTQTPKHLITATGQRVTLRCSPRSGDLSVYWYQQSLDQGLQFLIQYYNGEERAKGNILERFSAQQFPDLHSELNLSSLELGDSALYFCASSVESGTFNSPLHFGNGTRLTVT.

J is TRBJ1-4 and V is TRBV19; a possible D gene is TRBD1 (5 bases). The CDR3 is 16 amino acids. Per the germline V gene, CDR1 is LNHDA and CDR2 is SQIVND (reference sequence). The germline V and J ends were trimmed by 6 bases and 5 bases, with 19 bases remaining between them. The DNA for the CDR3 is TGTGCCAGTAGCGACGGGGACGCCAGAACCAATGAAAAACTGTTTTTT. Residues: CASSDGDARTNEKLFF.

This chain uses TRBV6-5 with TRBJ1-2; D possibly corresponds to TRBD1 (5 bases). Germline CDR1 is MNHEY and CDR2 is SVGAGI. V lost 6 bases to trimming and J lost 7 bases, with 18 bases between them. This CDR3 comprises 14 residues. The CDR3 spells CASSVGGEVSGYTF. In DNA, the CDR3 is TGTGCCAGCAGCGTCGGGGGGGAAGTTAGTGGCTACACCTTC.

The V gene is TRBV19, the J gene TRBJ2-3; D is unclear. Germline CDR1 LNHDA, CDR2 SQIVND (reference sequence). The CDR3 runs to 15 residues. Trimming took 2 bases from V and 0 from J, leaving 9 bases between them. In nucleotides, the CDR3 is TGTGCCAGTAGTATAACCGATTCTAGCACAGATACGCAGTATTTT. This sequence encodes CASSITDSSTDTQYF.